This note documents a single T cell receptor (beta chain) sequence. Its antigen is still unknown. These data originate in a study of shared clonotypes between healthy human individuals. In the study overall: Per donor, CD8 memory used one plate, CD8 naive used two, CD4 memory used three and CD4 naive used three.

Study-wide points: Sharing of clonotypes among donors was expected to vary with sequencing depth.

This CDR3 contains 14 residues. Germline V lookup: CDR1 SNHLY, CDR2 FYNNEI. Trimming left V 4 bases short and J 0 bases short, with 8 bases between. The protocol was immunoSEQ multiplex PCR, while the TCRdb copy is restricted to in-frame clones and leaves out a portion. The sample shows approximately 2.5 million clones, 90% to 95% of them seen only once. This chain joins TRBV2 and TRBJ2-3; D remains unclear. This receptor was identified in a man aged 18 to 35 in good health. What was sequenced was naive CD4+ T cells sorted from blood. The subset here: CD45RA+ positively selected. This CDR3 is CASSVGYSTDTQYF. Written as DNA, the CDR3 is TGTGCCAGCAGTGTAGGGTACAGCACAGATACGCAGTATTTT.